A single sample is the source of the 22 T cell receptor beta chains below, sequenced in a study of cytomegalovirus exposure and HLA in healthy donors. PCR employed 60 Vbeta and 13 Jbeta primers. Clones were sequenced by immunoSEQ multiplex PCR, and TCRdb holds only the in-frame ones, with some missing. This table has approximately 150,000 clones, approximately 70% appearing once. Sequencing was done on a sample of PBMCs. The receptors stem from a man in his late teens or twenties in good health and CMV-seropositive.

The chain employs TRBV27 and TRBJ2-1; maybe TRBD2 (5 bases). The CDR3 has 16 residues. V gave up 8 bases and J gave up 0 bases, with 17 bases separating them. CDR1 and CDR2 from the germline V gene are MNHEY and SMNVEV (reference sequence). The CDR3 is CASSPRAAYSYNEQFF. CDR3 DNA: TGTGCCAGCTCACCGAGAGCGGCTTACTCCTACAATGAGCAGTTCTTC.

The rearrangement links TRBV5-1 to TRBJ1-2; 9 positions match TRBD1. Germline V gene sequence: CDR1 SGHRS, CDR2 YFSETQ. CDR3 length equals 14 residues. J gave up 4 bases and V 4 bases, and 5 bases lay outside the gene matches. This chain's CDR3 is CASSGGQGGYGYTF. The CDR3 DNA sequence: TGCGCCAGCAGCGGGGGACAGGGAGGCTATGGCTACACCTTC. The whole variable domain, filled in from reference TRBV5-1 and TRBJ1-2, reads KAGVTQTPRYLIKTRGQQVTLSCSPISGHRSVSWYQQTPGQGLQFLFEYFSETQRNKGNFPGRFSGRQFSNSRSEMNVSTLELGDSALYLCASSGGQGGYGYTFGSGTRLTVV.

This rearrangement joins TRBV7-3 to TRBJ2-1, with 7 bases lining up with TRBD2. Germline values: CDR1 SGHTA, CDR2 FQGTGA. V lost 2 bases and J lost 5; bases outside the gene matches: 12. The CDR3 spans 17 residues. CDR3 sequence reads: CASSLLSTGTIHNEQFF. DNA of the CDR3: TGTGCCAGCAGCTTACTTTCGACCGGGACTATACACAATGAGCAGTTCTTC.

The DNA of the CDR3 is TGTGCCAGCAGCTTATCCGAGGCGAAGGAGACCCAGTACTTC. This translates into CASSLSEAKETQYF. This sequence joins TRBV7-4 and TRBJ2-5; D is undetermined. Germline V gene sequence: CDR1 SGHVT, CDR2 SQSDAQ. V was trimmed by 2 bases and J by 5 bases, leaving 12 bases between them. This CDR3 is 14 amino acids long.

The sample holds one count of this clone. V and J are TRBV5-1 and TRBJ1-6; no firm D call. The germline CDR1 and CDR2 sequences are SGHRS and YFSETQ. The ends were cut back, 3 bases at V and 7 bases at J, with 11 bases in the middle. The CDR3 loop spans 14 amino acids. The CDR3 DNA reads TGCGCCAGCAGCTCCGACACATTGAATTCACCCCTCCACTTT. It codes for CASSSDTLNSPLHF.

The chain carries TRBV19 and TRBJ2-2; the match to TRBD1 covers 10 bases. Trimming took 6 bases from V and 3 from J; bases not matched to a gene: 4. Germline CDR1 is LNHDA and CDR2 is SQIVND (reference sequence). CDR3 length equals 15 residues. CDR3 amino acids: CASSRGTGDTGELFF. The CDR3 bases are TGTGCCAGTAGCCGCGGGACAGGGGACACCGGGGAGCTGTTTTTT.

In its sample, this clone was seen a few times. The V and J genes are TRBV6-6 and TRBJ2-2; D is undetermined. Trimming left V 2 bases short and J 0 bases short, with 7 bases between. Germline-derived CDR1 and CDR2 are MNHNY and SVGAGI (reference sequence). This CDR3 contains 15 residues. Here the CDR3 DNA reads TGTGCCAGCAGTTACGCACAGCCGAACACCGGGGAGCTGTTTTTT. Translated, it gives CASSYAQPNTGELFF.

The chain employs TRBV29-1 and TRBJ2-7; D perhaps matches TRBD2 (6 bases). Deletions cut 6 bases from V and 3 bases from J, with 12 bases between. This CDR3 comprises 12 residues. Germline-derived CDR1 and CDR2 are SQVTM and ANQGSEA. CDR3: CSVGDSFYEQYV. The CDR3 DNA sequence: TGCAGCGTCGGGGACTCTTTCTACGAGCAGTACGTC.

The CDR3 sequence: CASSAPRREHTEAFF. In DNA form, the CDR3 reads TGTGCCAGCAGTGCCCCTCGCCGGGAACACACTGAAGCTTTCTTT. This rearrangement joins TRBV6-1 to TRBJ1-1; D is uncertain. V was cut by 4 bases and J by 3 bases, with 15 bases left in between. This CDR3 has 15 amino acids. Germline-derived CDR1 and CDR2 are MNHNS and SASEGT.

The chain employs TRBV19 and TRBJ2-3; weak D call: TRBD2 (6 bases). The CDR3 totals 14 residues. CDR1 is LNHDA and CDR2 is SQIVND in the germline V gene (reference sequence). V lost 6 bases, J lost 2 bases, and 12 bases lay in between. The DNA of the CDR3 is TGTGCCAGTAGCAGGCGGGAAGTCACAGATACGCAGTATTTT. Amino acids: CASSRREVTDTQYF.

The V and J genes are TRBV29-1 and TRBJ1-2; 10 bases agree with TRBD1. J lost 7 bases, V lost 1 base, and 3 bases had no gene match. The germline V gene has CDR1 SQVTM and CDR2 ANQGSEA. There are 13 residues in the CDR3. The CDR3 region has the DNA TGCAGCGTTGAAGGGACAGGGGGAAGTGGCTACACCTTC. Protein: CSVEGTGGSGYTF.

The chain recombines TRBV6-1 with TRBJ2-7; 9 bases align to TRBD1. The CDR3 consists of 14 residues. Unmatched junction bases numbered 3, after V lost 1 base and J lost 5 bases. Germline lookup yields CDR1 MNHNS and CDR2 SASEGT. The CDR3 DNA is TGTGCCAGCAGTGAAGGGGGGACAGGGAACGAGCAGTACGTC. Its protein is CASSEGGTGNEQYV.

This sequence joins TRBV11-2 and TRBJ2-5; 8 bases map to TRBD2. The V and J ends lost 5 bases and 4 bases, in that order; junction bases with no gene match: 12. The CDR3 sequence is 16 residues long. Germline CDR1 reads SGHAT; CDR2 reads FQNNGV. The DNA for the CDR3 is TGTGCCAGCAGCCCCGGCGGGCGGGGGGCCTCAGAGACCCAGTACTTC. It yields the protein CASSPGGRGASETQYF. Complete variable domain (other parts from reference TRBV11-2 and TRBJ2-5): EAGVAQSPRYKIIEKRQSVAFWCNPISGHATLYWYQQILGQGPKLLIQFQNNGVVDDSQLPKDRFSAERLKGVDSTLKIQPAKLEDSAVYLCASSPGGRGASETQYFGPGTRLLVL.

V is TRBV6-4 and J is TRBJ2-5; 8 positions match TRBD2. Germline trimming cut 6 bases from V and 4 bases from J; bases unmatched to any gene: 10. CDR3 length: 15 residues. Germline V lookup: CDR1 MRHNA, CDR2 SNTAGT. The CDR3 reads CASRPTGGRLETQYF. Here the CDR3 DNA reads TGTGCCAGCAGACCAACCGGCGGGAGGTTAGAGACCCAGTACTTC.

The chain joins TRBV5-1 to TRBJ2-3; D call uncertain. The V and J ends lost 0 bases and 6 bases respectively, with 8 bases between them. Germline V CDR1 and CDR2: SGHRS, YFSETQ. The CDR3 totals 13 residues. The chain's CDR3 is CASSLAARDTQYF. In DNA, the CDR3 is TGCGCCAGCAGCTTGGCGGCTAGGGATACGCAGTATTTT.

The V call is TRBV10-2, the J call TRBJ2-7; 9 nucleotides agree with TRBD1. Looked up from germline, CDR1 is WSHSY and CDR2 is SAAADI. V lost 4 bases and J lost 6; bases outside the gene matches: 1. The CDR3 is 12 amino acids. CDR3 DNA sequence: TGCGCCAGCAGTGGGACAGGGGCCGAGCAGTACGTC. Encoded protein: CASSGTGAEQYV.

The rearrangement joins TRBV2 to TRBJ2-5; perhaps TRBD1 as D (5 bases). Germline values: CDR1 SNHLY, CDR2 FYNNEI. CDR3 length: 14 amino acids. With 4 bases removed from V and 5 bases from J, the gap between germline ends came to 14 bases. CDR3 coding DNA: TGTGCCAGCAGTGTCCTCGGGTCAGGGGAGACCCAGTACTTC. It is translated as CASSVLGSGETQYF.

The chain links TRBV5-1 to TRBJ2-3; D might be TRBD1 (6 bases). The CDR3 is 16 residues long. With 0 bases removed from V and 6 bases from J, the gap between germline ends came to 17 bases. Germline CDR1 and CDR2: SGHRS and YFSETQ. CDR3 coding DNA: TGCGCCAGCAGCTTGGAGGGGGACGGAAATACGGATACGCAGTATTTT. Translation: CASSLEGDGNTDTQYF.

CDR3 residues: CASSRDRLNSGANVLTF. In DNA, the CDR3 is TGTGCCAGCAGCAGGGACAGGCTCAACTCTGGGGCCAACGTCCTGACTTTC. V usage is TRBV2 and J usage is TRBJ2-6; TRBD1 matches 8 bases. This CDR3 spans 17 amino acids. Germline CDR1 is SNHLY and CDR2 is FYNNEI. With V trimmed by 6 bases and J by 0 bases, 7 bases remained unmatched.

The chain links TRBV7-9 to TRBJ2-3; TRBD2 agrees at 10 bases. The CDR3 has 15 amino acids. Germline assignment: CDR1 SEHNR and CDR2 FQNEAQ (reference sequence). The junction had 5 bases not matched to a gene; V was cut back by 3 bases and J by 5 bases. The DNA for the CDR3 is TGTGCCAGCAGCTTGAGTAGGACTAGCGGAGATACGCAGTATTTT. As protein: CASSLSRTSGDTQYF.

The V gene is TRBV29-1, the J gene TRBJ1-5; the match to TRBD1 covers 12 bases. Germline loops: CDR1 SQVTM, CDR2 ANQGSEA. J gave up 7 bases and V 5 bases, and 12 bases lay outside the gene matches. The CDR3 is 16 residues long. CDR3 in DNA: TGCAGCGTTCGTAGGGACGGGACAGGGGGCCGACAGCCCCAGCATTTT. Translated, it gives CSVRRDGTGGRQPQHF.

The genes are TRBV27 and TRBJ1-1, with 8 nucleotides matching TRBD1. The CDR3 runs 13 residues. With V trimmed by 6 bases and J by 3 bases, 3 bases remained unmatched. Germline CDR1 and CDR2: MNHEY and SMNVEV (reference sequence). The CDR3 here is CASSGTGYTEAFF. The CDR3 DNA is TGTGCCAGCAGCGGGACAGGTTACACTGAAGCTTTCTTT.